This T cell receptor (beta chain) was obtained from a study of blood T cell repertoires in COVID-19. Study overall: Specimens from acute and convalescent COVID-19 originated in the United States, Italy and Spain. T cells, B-cell-depleted T cells, or PBMCs provided the cDNA or gDNA that served as material.

Original data processing: Using reference gene primer amplification, nucleated cell counts were estimated. Sequencing was performed with immunoSEQ multiplex PCR; in TCRdb, only in-frame clones are kept and a portion is missing. The V and J calls and clone size are taken from that table; D and trimming were inferred from the DNA. The sample has roughly 380,000 clones, 89% seen once. Seattle's enrolled individuals joined amid active infection and were then monitored longitudinally. The clonotype originates from a woman aged 35 to 49 with COVID-19, enrolled during active disease. The sequenced material came from peripheral blood.

The chain's CDR3 is CATSRDRGGQPQHF. The CDR3 DNA reads as TGTGCCACCAGCAGGGACAGGGGTGGTCAGCCCCAGCATTTT. The chain links TRBV15 to TRBJ1-5; 9 positions match TRBD1. After removal of 3 bases from V and 6 bases from J, the junction contained 3 bases not matched to a gene. The CDR3 spans 14 residues. Germline-derived CDR1 and CDR2 are LNHNV and YYDKDF (reference sequence). The variable domain in full, with the rest retrieved from reference TRBV15 and TRBJ1-5, is DAMVIQNPRYQVTQFGKPVTLSCSQTLNHNVMYWYQQKSSQAPKLLFHYYDKDFNNEADTPDNFQSRRPNTSFCFLDIRSPGLGDTAMYLCATSRDRGGQPQHFGDGTRLSIL.